This record covers a single T cell receptor (beta chain). What it recognizes is unknown. V dropped 4 bases and J dropped 3; count of bases not matched to a gene: 6. CDR1 SGHNT and CDR2 YENEEA come from the germline V gene. The CDR3 covers 15 residues. The sample is drawn from a study of cytomegalovirus exposure and HLA in healthy donors. The PCR ran on 60 Vbeta and 13 Jbeta primers. TCRdb keeps only in-frame clones here, not all; method: immunoSEQ multiplex PCR. The sample lists approximately 180,000 clones, roughly nine tenths occurring once. Study-level results: Cytomegalovirus association was assigned to about 150 TCR beta chains. Presence/absence analyses supposed approximately even sequencing depth among donors. Rare sequences made up most TCRs, while some public TCRs were found in many donors. TRBV6-2, TRBV6-3 and other indistinguishable V segments were excluded.

The chain recombines TRBV11-3 with TRBJ2-3, with 8 positions matching TRBD1. The TCR was taken from a girl under three years old in good health and CMV-seronegative. Sequenced: PBMCs. CDR3 DNA sequence: TGTGCCAGCAGCTCCAACAGGGGGGCGACAGATACGCAGTATTTT. Its protein product is CASSSNRGATDTQYF.